This T cell receptor (beta chain) was sequenced in a study of blood T cell repertoires in COVID-19. The CDR3 spans 14 residues. V lost 9 bases and J 0 bases, leaving 9 bases between the germline ends. Germline CDR1 reads SNHLY; CDR2 reads FYNNEI. Sequenced by immunoSEQ multiplex PCR; TCRdb stores in-frame clones only, minus some. The table includes some 320,000 clones, 85% detected once. J is TRBJ2-6 and V is TRBV2; the D is unclear. Sequencing was done on a sample of peripheral blood. The TCR was taken from a human donor in a cohort sampled during active COVID-19. The chain's CDR3 is CASLDDSGANVLTF. The CDR3 nucleotides are TGTGCCAGTCTAGACGACTCTGGGGCCAACGTCCTGACTTTC.